The 23 T cell receptor beta chains in this list originate from one sample, sequenced in a study of STAT3 mutations in large granular lymphocyte leukemia. The study, taken as a whole, reports: Every T-LGLL patient had at least one immunodominant TCRbeta clonotype.

Which antigens these TCRs recognize remains unknown. The assay was immunoSEQ multiplex PCR, and TCRdb's table has in-frame clones only and misses some. The table includes 1,600 or so clones, around 86% detected once. The sequencing input was peripheral blood mononuclear cells. The receptors shown here come from a woman between 40 and 50 years old with T-cell large granular lymphocyte leukemia. Some clones in this sample may be carry-over from other donors' samples.

Concerning this clone: An end of the junction differs from the germline gene, which may be a read error. The chain has TRBV5-1 and TRBJ1-2; 8 bases are shared with TRBD1. Germline V gene lookup returns CDR1 SGHRS and CDR2 YFSETQ. The CDR3 runs to 12 residues. As DNA, the CDR3 is TGCGCCAGCAGGGACGCAGGGGGCGGACAAAACTTC. It translates to CASRDAGGGQNF.

The V call is TRBV7-8, the J call TRBJ2-7; D is undetermined. Trimming cost V 1 base and J 6 bases, with 16 bases left between them. Germline loops: CDR1 SGHVS, CDR2 FQNEAQ. This CDR3 contains 15 residues. The CDR3 DNA follows: TGTGCCAGCAGCTTAGACGGAGTCACGAAATCCGAGCAGTACTTC. Protein product: CASSLDGVTKSEQYF. Based on the CDR3 plus reference TRBV7-8 and TRBJ2-7, the full variable domain is GAGVSQSPRYKVAKRGQDVALRCDPISGHVSLFWYQQALGQGPEFLTYFQNEAQLDKSGLPSDRFFAERPEGSVSTLKIQRTQQEDSAVYLCASSLDGVTKSEQYFGPGTRLTVT.

This clone was detected once. The V call is TRBV5-4, the J call TRBJ1-2; D is uncertain. This CDR3 contains 13 residues. Germline CDR1 and CDR2: SGHNT and YYREEE (reference sequence). Between the trimmed V and J ends, which lost 3 bases and 4 bases, there was a span of 10 bases. For the CDR3, the DNA is TGTGCCAGCAGCTGGCTGGGGAGCTATGGCTACACCTTC. Its protein is CASSWLGSYGYTF.

V usage is TRBV18 and J usage is TRBJ2-5; the D gene is possibly TRBD1 (6 bases). The CDR3 extends over 15 amino acids. The germline V gene encodes CDR1 KGHSH and CDR2 LQKENI. Trimming shortened V by 6 bases and J by 0 bases, and 14 bases separated the two germline ends. The CDR3 loop reads CASSLGTRYQETQYF. CDR3 DNA: TGTGCCAGCTCTCTGGGGACACGGTACCAAGAGACCCAGTACTTC. The full variable domain, completed using reference TRBV18 and TRBJ2-5, is NAGVMQNPRHLVRRRGQEARLRCSPMKGHSHVYWYRQLPEEGLKFMVYLQKENIIDESGMPKERFSAEFPKEGPSILRIQQVVRGDSAAYFCASSLGTRYQETQYFGPGTRLLVL.

The genes are TRBV6-4 and TRBJ2-6; D is perhaps TRBD2 (5 bases). V lost 4 bases, J lost 0 bases, and 10 bases lay in between. Germline-derived CDR1 and CDR2 are MRHNA and SNTAGT. CDR3 length: 16 residues. CDR3 coding DNA: TGTGCCAGCAGTGGGGGAGACGGCTCTGGGGCCAACGTCCTGACTTTC. Its protein product is CASSGGDGSGANVLTF.

This chain uses TRBV29-1 with TRBJ1-2, with TRBD1 matching 12 bases. The V gene end was trimmed by 6 bases and the J gene end by 7 bases; junction bases not matched to a gene: 9. The CDR3 is made up of 14 amino acids. Germline V gene lookup returns CDR1 SQVTM and CDR2 ANQGSEA. This chain's CDR3 is CSVQPGQGAVGYTF. As DNA, the CDR3 is TGCAGCGTGCAGCCGGGACAGGGGGCTGTTGGCTACACCTTC.

This chain joins TRBV7-9 and TRBJ2-5; D call uncertain. The germline gives CDR1 SEHNR, CDR2 FQNEAQ (reference sequence). V lost 4 bases and J 8 bases, leaving 8 bases between the germline ends. The CDR3 extends over 11 amino acids. The CDR3 sequence: CASSSIETQYF. The CDR3 coding sequence is TGTGCCAGCAGCTCAATAGAAACCCAGTACTTC.

This sequence joins TRBV6-5 and TRBJ1-6; TRBD1 is a possible D gene (6 bases). Germline assignment: CDR1 MNHEY and CDR2 SVGAGI. Trimming took 7 bases from V and 7 from J, leaving 14 bases between them. CDR3 size: 14 residues. CDR3 region: CASNIQGGNSPLHF. CDR3 nucleotides: TGTGCCAGCAATATACAGGGAGGGAATTCACCCCTCCACTTT.

This clone was seen more than once but under ten times. The chain combines TRBV4-2 with TRBJ2-3; TRBD2 aligns across 8 bases. Germline V gives CDR1 LGHNA, CDR2 YNFKEQ. The CDR3 totals 16 residues. J gave up 5 bases and V 0 bases, and 7 bases lay outside the gene matches. This CDR3 reads CASSQDRGGGRDTQYF. The CDR3 region has the DNA TGTGCCAGCAGCCAAGATCGGGGCGGGGGGAGAGATACGCAGTATTTT.

The chain links TRBV6-6 to TRBJ1-1; the D gene is possibly TRBD1 (5 bases). The V and J ends lost 6 bases and 3 bases respectively, with 20 bases between them. Germline V gene sequence: CDR1 MNHNY, CDR2 SVGAGI (reference sequence). This CDR3 comprises 16 residues. The CDR3: CASRGGFSASDTEAFF. The CDR3 region has the DNA TGTGCCAGCAGGGGGGGGTTTTCGGCTTCGGACACTGAAGCTTTCTTT.

The chain joins TRBV7-9 to TRBJ2-3; unclear D gene. Trimming left V 5 bases short and J 6 bases short, with 9 bases between. The CDR3 is 12 amino acids. The germline CDR1 and CDR2 sequences are SEHNR and FQNEAQ (reference sequence). CDR3: CASSPMGDTQYF. CDR3 DNA sequence: TGTGCCAGCAGCCCTATGGGGGATACGCAGTATTTT.

This chain uses TRBV4-3 with TRBJ2-6; D not resolved. CDR1 is LGHNA and CDR2 is YSLEER in the germline V gene. The CDR3 runs to 16 residues. V was pared by 0 bases and J by 0 bases, with 6 bases between. CDR3 sequence: CASSQDSFSGANVLTF. In DNA form, the CDR3 reads TGCGCCAGCAGCCAAGACAGCTTCTCTGGGGCCAACGTCCTGACTTTC.

By sample fraction, this clone is hyperexpanded. The rearrangement links TRBV19 to TRBJ2-1; TRBD1 might be the D (6 bases). V lost 5 bases and J lost 5, with 10 bases in between. This CDR3 is 13 amino acids long. Germline assignment: CDR1 LNHDA and CDR2 SQIVND (reference sequence). This chain's CDR3 is CASSVTGNNEQFF. The CDR3 region has the DNA TGTGCCAGTAGTGTCACAGGGAACAATGAGCAGTTCTTC.

DNA for the CDR3: TGTGCCAGCAGTTACTCGGGGACAGACTTCGGCGAGCAGTACTTC. Translation: CASSYSGTDFGEQYF. The J gene is TRBJ2-7, the V gene TRBV6-5; 7 nucleotides match TRBD1. CDR1 and CDR2 from the germline V gene are MNHEY and SVGAGI. The CDR3 extends over 15 amino acids. Losses at the gene ends were 0 bases for V and 6 bases for J; bases not matched to a gene: 8.

The CDR3 reads CASSLDRGPLYGYTF. CDR3 nucleotides: TGTGCCAGCAGCTTAGACCGAGGCCCCCTCTATGGCTACACCTTC. V gene TRBV7-9 combines with J gene TRBJ1-2, with no clear D. This CDR3 is 15 amino acids long. V was clipped by 1 base and J by 4 bases, with 13 bases between them. CDR1 and CDR2 from the germline V gene are SEHNR and FQNEAQ (reference sequence).

The rearrangement uses TRBV4-3 and TRBJ1-1; D possibly corresponds to TRBD1 (5 bases). The CDR3 sequence is 15 residues long. CDR1 LGHNA and CDR2 YSLEER come from the germline V gene. The V gene lost 3 bases and the J gene lost 1 base, with 12 bases spanning the gap. CDR3 nucleotides: TGCGCCAGCAGCCACCGGGGACGAGCGAACACTGAAGCTTTCTTT. Protein product: CASSHRGRANTEAFF.

This chain connects TRBV6-6 to TRBJ1-2, with 9 nucleotides matching TRBD1. The CDR3 is 15 amino acids. CDR1 is MNHNY, CDR2 SVGAGI, per germline (reference sequence). The V segment lost 0 bases and the J segment 4 bases; nucleotides outside the gene matches: 3. The DNA of the CDR3 is TGTGCCAGCAGTTACTCCCAGACAGGGGGCTATGGCTACACCTTC. Its translation: CASSYSQTGGYGYTF.

V and J are TRBV5-1 and TRBJ2-4; D is perhaps TRBD1 (6 bases). Trimming took off 4 bases at V and 6 bases at J, with 17 bases between the two ends. The germline V gene encodes CDR1 SGHRS and CDR2 YFSETQ. The CDR3 is 15 amino acids. The CDR3 reads CASSRDTDISNIQYF. The CDR3 nucleotides are TGCGCCAGCAGCAGGGACACGGACATTTCAAACATTCAGTACTTC.

This clone was seen just once. The CDR3 nucleotides are TGCGCCAGCAGCTTGTGGGACAGGGGGGCAAGTTCGAACACCGGGGAGCTGTTTTTT. Translating gives CASSLWDRGASSNTGELFF. The J gene is TRBJ2-2, the V gene TRBV5-1; 11 bases agree with TRBD1. The CDR3 runs 19 residues. With V trimmed by 1 base and J by 0 bases, 8 bases remained unmatched. From germline, CDR1 is SGHRS and CDR2 YFSETQ.

CDR3 in amino acids: CASSPRTDGKGKETQYF. The CDR3 DNA follows: TGTGCCAGCAGCCCTAGGACTGACGGTAAAGGGAAAGAGACCCAGTACTTC. The V gene is TRBV7-9, the J gene TRBJ2-5; D possibly corresponds to TRBD2 (5 bases). Looked up from germline, CDR1 is SEHNR and CDR2 is FQNEAQ (reference sequence). V shed 5 bases and J shed 3 bases, with 22 bases lying between them. This CDR3 contains 17 residues.

This sequence joins TRBV27 and TRBJ2-5; D remains unclear. Trimming stripped 5 bases from V and 5 bases from J, with 21 bases between. The germline gives CDR1 MNHEY, CDR2 SMNVEV (reference sequence). CDR3 length equals 16 residues. This chain's CDR3 is CASSPFLVALGETQYF. The CDR3 DNA sequence: TGTGCCAGCAGTCCGTTCCTAGTGGCATTGGGCGAGACCCAGTACTTC.

The chain joins TRBV5-1 to TRBJ2-1, with 15 bases identical to TRBD2. The germline V gene has CDR1 SGHRS and CDR2 YFSETQ. The CDR3 extends over 19 amino acids. The V gene end was trimmed by 4 bases and the J gene end by 0 bases; junction bases not matched to a gene: 8. The CDR3 region has the DNA TGCGCCAGCAGCATAGGACTAGCGGGAGGGGGAGGCTCCTACAATGAGCAGTTCTTC. This gives the protein CASSIGLAGGGGSYNEQFF.

This clone has a handful of counts. The chain is built from TRBV25-1 and TRBJ1-2; a weak D match, TRBD1 (6 bases). The CDR3 extends over 13 amino acids. Trimming cost V 6 bases and J 6 bases, with 14 bases left between them. Germline values: CDR1 MGHDK, CDR2 SYGVNS. This CDR3 is CASSRDTGHGYTF. CDR3 sequence (DNA): TGTGCCAGCAGCCGGGACACGGGACATGGCTACACCTTC.